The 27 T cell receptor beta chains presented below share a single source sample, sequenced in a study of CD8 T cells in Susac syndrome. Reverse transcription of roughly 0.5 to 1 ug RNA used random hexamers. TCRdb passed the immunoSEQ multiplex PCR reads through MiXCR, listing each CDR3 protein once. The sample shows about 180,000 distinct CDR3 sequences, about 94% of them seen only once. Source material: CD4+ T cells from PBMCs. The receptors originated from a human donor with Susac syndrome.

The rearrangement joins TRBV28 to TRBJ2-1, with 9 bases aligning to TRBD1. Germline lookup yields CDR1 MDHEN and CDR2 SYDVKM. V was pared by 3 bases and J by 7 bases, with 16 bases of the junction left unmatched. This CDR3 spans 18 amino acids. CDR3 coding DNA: TGTGCCAGCAGTTTCTACATCATTAGGACAGGGGTCGAGAATGAGCAGTTCTTC. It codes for CASSFYIIRTGVENEQFF.

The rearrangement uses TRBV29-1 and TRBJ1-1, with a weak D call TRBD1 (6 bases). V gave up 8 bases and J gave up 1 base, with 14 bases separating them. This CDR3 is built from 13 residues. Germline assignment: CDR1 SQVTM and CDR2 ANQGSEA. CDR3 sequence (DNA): TGCAGCTCCAGACGGACAGAGAACACTGAAGCTTTCTTT. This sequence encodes CSSRRTENTEAFF.

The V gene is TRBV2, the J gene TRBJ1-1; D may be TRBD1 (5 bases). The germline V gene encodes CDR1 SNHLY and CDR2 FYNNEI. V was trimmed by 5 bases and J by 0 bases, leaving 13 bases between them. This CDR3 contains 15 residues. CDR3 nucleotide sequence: TGTGCCAGCAGTTCCACCGGGACGGTGAACACTGAAGCTTTCTTT. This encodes CASSSTGTVNTEAFF.

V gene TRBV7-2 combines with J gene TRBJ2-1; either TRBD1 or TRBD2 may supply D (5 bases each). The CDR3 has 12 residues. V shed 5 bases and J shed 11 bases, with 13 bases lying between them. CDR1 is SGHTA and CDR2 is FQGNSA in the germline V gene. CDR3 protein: CASSLGWGQQFF. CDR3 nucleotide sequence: TGTGCCAGCAGCCTGGGGTGGGGACAGCAGTTCTTC.

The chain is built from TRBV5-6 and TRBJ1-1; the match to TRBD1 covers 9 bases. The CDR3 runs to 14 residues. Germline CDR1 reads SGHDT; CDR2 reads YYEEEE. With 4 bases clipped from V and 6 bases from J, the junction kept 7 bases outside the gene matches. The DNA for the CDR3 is TGTGCCAGCAGCGTGGGACAGGGAGGGCCTGAAGCTTTCTTT. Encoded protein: CASSVGQGGPEAFF. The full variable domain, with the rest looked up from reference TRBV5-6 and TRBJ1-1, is DAGVTQSPTHLIKTRGQQVTLRCSPKSGHDTVSWYQQALGQGPQFIFQYYEEEERQRGNFPDRFSGHQFPNYSSELNVNALLLGDSALYLCASSVGQGGPEAFFGQGTRLTVV.

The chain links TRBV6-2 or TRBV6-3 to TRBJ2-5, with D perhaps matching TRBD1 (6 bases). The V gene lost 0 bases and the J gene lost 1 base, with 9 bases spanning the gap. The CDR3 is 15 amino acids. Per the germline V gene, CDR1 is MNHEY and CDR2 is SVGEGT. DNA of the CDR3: TGTGCCAGCAGTTACTCGGGACACCTCCAAGAGACCCAGTACTTC. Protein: CASSYSGHLQETQYF.

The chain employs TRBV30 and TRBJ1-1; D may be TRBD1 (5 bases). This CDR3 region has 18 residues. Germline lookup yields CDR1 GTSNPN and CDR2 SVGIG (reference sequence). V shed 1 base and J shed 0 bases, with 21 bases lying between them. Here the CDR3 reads CAWSAVGRFWTVNTEAFF. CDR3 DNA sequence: TGTGCCTGGAGTGCAGTGGGACGCTTTTGGACGGTGAACACTGAAGCTTTCTTT.

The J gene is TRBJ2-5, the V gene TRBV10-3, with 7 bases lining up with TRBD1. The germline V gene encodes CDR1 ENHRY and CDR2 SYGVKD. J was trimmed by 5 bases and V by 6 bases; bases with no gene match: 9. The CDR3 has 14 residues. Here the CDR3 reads CAIRGQAIRETQYF. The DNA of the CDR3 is TGTGCCATCAGAGGACAGGCGATTAGGGAGACCCAGTACTTC.

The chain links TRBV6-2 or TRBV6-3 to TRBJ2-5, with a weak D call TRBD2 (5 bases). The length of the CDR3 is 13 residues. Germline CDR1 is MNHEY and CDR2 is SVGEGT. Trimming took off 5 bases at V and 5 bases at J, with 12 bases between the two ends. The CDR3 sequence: CASSLRVRETQYF. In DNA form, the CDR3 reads TGTGCCAGCAGTCTGCGGGTTAGGGAGACCCAGTACTTC.

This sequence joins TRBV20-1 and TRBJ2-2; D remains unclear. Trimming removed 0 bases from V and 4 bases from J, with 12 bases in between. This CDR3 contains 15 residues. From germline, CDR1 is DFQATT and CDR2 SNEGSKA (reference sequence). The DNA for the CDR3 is TGCAGTGCTAGAGATACTCCAGCGATCACCGGGGAGCTGTTTTTT. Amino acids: CSARDTPAITGELFF.

The CDR3 protein is CASSAGTSGLGEQFF. The CDR3 DNA reads TGTGCCAGCAGCGCCGGGACTAGCGGGCTGGGGGAGCAGTTCTTC. The chain combines TRBV5-4 with TRBJ2-1; TRBD2 aligns across 12 bases. V was clipped by 4 bases and J by 10 bases; unmatched bases: 9. This CDR3 spans 15 amino acids. Germline V gene sequence: CDR1 SGHNT, CDR2 YYREEE (reference sequence).

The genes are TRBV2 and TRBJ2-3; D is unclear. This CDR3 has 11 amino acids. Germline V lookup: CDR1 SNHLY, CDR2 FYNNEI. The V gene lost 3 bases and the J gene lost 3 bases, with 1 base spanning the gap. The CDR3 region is CASSETDTQYF. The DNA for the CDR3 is TGTGCCAGCAGTGAGACAGATACGCAGTATTTT.

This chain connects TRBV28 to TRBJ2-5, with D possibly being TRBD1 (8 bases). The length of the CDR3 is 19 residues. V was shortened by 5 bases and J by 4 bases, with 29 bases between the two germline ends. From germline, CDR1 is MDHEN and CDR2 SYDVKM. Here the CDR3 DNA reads TGTGCCAGCAGTCCTACGGCCGCCTTCTTGACAGGGGAGGGAGAGACCCAGTACTTC. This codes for CASSPTAAFLTGEGETQYF.

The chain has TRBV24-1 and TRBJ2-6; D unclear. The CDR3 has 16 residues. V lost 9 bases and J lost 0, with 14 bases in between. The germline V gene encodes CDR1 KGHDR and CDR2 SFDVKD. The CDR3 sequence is CATQGKWSSGANVLTF. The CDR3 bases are TGTGCCACCCAAGGGAAATGGAGCTCTGGGGCCAACGTCCTGACTTTC.

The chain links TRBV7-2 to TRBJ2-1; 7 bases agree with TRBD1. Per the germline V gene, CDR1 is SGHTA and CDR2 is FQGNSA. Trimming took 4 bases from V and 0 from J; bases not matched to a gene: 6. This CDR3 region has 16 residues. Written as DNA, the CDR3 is TGTGCCAGCAGCTCCAACAGGGGAAGCTCCTACAATGAGCAGTTCTTC. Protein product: CASSSNRGSSYNEQFF.

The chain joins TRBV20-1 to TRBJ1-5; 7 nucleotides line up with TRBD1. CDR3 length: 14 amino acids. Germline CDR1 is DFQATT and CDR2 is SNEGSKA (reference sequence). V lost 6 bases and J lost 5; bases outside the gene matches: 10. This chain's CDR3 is CSAHTGTAHQPQHF. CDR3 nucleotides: TGCAGTGCACATACCGGGACAGCCCATCAGCCCCAGCATTTT.

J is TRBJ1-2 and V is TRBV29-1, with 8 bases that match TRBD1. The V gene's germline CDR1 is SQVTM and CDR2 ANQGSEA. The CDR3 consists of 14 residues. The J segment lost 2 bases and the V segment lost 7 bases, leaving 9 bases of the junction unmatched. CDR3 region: CSARGGQENYGYTF. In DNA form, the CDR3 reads TGCAGCGCCCGAGGGGGACAGGAAAACTATGGCTACACCTTC.

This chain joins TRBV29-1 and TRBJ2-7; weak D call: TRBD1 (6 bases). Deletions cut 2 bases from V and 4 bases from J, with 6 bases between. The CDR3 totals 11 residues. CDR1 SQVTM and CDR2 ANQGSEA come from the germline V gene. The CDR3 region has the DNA TGCAGCGTTGAACAGGGGTACGAGCAGTACTTC. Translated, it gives CSVEQGYEQYF.

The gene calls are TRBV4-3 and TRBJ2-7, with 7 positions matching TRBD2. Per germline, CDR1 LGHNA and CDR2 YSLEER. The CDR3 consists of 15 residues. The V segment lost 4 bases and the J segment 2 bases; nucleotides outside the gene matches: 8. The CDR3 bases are TGCGCCAGCAGCCTCCTGGGAGCGGGGCCCTACGAGCAGTACTTC. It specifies CASSLLGAGPYEQYF.

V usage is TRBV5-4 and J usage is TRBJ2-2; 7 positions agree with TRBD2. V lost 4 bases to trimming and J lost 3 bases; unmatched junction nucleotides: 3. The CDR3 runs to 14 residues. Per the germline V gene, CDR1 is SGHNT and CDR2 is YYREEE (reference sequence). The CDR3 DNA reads TGTGCCAGCAGCCCTGGGGGGGACACCGGGGAGCTGTTTTTT. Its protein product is CASSPGGDTGELFF.

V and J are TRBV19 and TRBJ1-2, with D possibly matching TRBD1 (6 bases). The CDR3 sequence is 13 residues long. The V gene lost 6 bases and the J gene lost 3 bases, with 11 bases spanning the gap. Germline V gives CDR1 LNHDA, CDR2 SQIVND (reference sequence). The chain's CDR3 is CASRSGQYYGYTF. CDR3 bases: TGTGCCAGTAGGAGCGGACAGTACTATGGCTACACCTTC.

The CDR3 sequence: CATSREGLAPQYF. The CDR3 nucleotides are TGTGCCACCAGCAGAGAGGGACTAGCTCCGCAGTATTTT. The J gene is TRBJ2-3, the V gene TRBV15; 9 bases line up with TRBD2. The CDR3 contains 13 residues. The germline V gene has CDR1 LNHNV and CDR2 YYDKDF (reference sequence). Unmatched junction bases numbered 2, after V lost 0 bases and J lost 10 bases.

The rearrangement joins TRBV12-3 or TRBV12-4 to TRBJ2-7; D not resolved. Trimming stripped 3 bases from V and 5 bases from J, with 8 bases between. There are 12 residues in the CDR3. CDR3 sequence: CASSLEFNEQYF. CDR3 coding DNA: TGTGCCAGCAGTTTGGAGTTCAACGAGCAGTACTTC.

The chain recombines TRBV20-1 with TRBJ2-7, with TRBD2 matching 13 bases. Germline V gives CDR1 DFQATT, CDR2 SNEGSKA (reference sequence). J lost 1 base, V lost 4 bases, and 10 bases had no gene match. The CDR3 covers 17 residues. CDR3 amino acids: CSAKWTSGSRWSYEQYF. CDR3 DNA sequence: TGCAGTGCTAAGTGGACTAGCGGGAGCCGGTGGTCCTACGAGCAGTACTTC.

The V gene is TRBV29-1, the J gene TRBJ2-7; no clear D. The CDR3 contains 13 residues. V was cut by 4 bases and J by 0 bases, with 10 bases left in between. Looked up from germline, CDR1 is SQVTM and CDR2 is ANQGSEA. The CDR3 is CSVGQLFSYEQYF. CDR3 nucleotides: TGCAGCGTTGGGCAGTTGTTCTCCTACGAGCAGTACTTC.

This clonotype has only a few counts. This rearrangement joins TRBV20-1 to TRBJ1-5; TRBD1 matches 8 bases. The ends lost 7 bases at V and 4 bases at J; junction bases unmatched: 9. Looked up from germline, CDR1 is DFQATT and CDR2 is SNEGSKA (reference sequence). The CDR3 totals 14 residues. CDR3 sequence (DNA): TGCAGTGTTGGAGTGAGGACAGGGAATCAGCCCCAGCATTTT. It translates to CSVGVRTGNQPQHF.

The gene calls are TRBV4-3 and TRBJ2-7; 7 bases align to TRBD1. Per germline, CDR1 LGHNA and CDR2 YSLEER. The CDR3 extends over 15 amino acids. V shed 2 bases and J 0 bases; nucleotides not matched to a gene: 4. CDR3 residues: CASSQWRQGSYEQYF. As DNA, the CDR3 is TGCGCCAGCAGCCAATGGAGACAGGGCTCCTACGAGCAGTACTTC.